This TCR beta chain came from a study of CD8+ T cells in alopecia areata. Findings of the study overall: Affected scalp, especially in alopecia totalis/universalis, had a higher clonality than normal scalp did.

Extraction of RNA preceded its reverse transcription into cDNA, which served as the sequencing template. Here immunoSEQ multiplex PCR was the method, and the copy in TCRdb shows in-frame clones only, minus some. The sample records around 14,000 clones, roughly 58% being singletons. Worth noting for this clone: Its antigen is still unknown.

CD25+CD127- cells were obtained by sorting CD4+ cells, for roughly five patients. Samples from alopecia areata patients were lesional scalp punch biopsies and peripheral blood. Per the germline V gene, CDR1 is SGHRS and CDR2 is YFSETQ. The CDR3 is 15 residues long. V was clipped by 4 bases and J by 7 bases, with 21 bases between them. The gene calls are TRBV5-1 and TRBJ2-7; D gene ambiguous. Sequencing was done on a sample of CD4+ Tregs sorted from blood. This receptor was taken from a human donor with alopecia areata. The CDR3 nucleotides read TGCGCCAGCAGCCAGCAAAACCTAGGCTCGAGGGAGCAGTACTTC. It codes for CASSQQNLGSREQYF.